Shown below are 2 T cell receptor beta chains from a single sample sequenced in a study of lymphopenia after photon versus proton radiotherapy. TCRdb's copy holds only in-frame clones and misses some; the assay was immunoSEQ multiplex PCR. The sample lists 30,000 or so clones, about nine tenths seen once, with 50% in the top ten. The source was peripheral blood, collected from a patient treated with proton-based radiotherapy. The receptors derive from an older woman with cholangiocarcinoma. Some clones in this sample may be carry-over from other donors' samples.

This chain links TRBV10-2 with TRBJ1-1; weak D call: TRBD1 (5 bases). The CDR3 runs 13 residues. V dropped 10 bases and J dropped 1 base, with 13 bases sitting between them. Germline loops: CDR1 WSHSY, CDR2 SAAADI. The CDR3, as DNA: TGCGCCACCCGGCGGGGGACGAACACTGAAGCTTTCTTT. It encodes CATRRGTNTEAFF.

DNA for the CDR3: TGTGCCAGCACCTTGGGGGGGGTCTACACCTTC. It specifies CASTLGGVYTF. The chain is built from TRBV6-6 and TRBJ1-2, with D possibly TRBD1 on 5 matching bases. Germline assignment: CDR1 MNHNY and CDR2 SVGAGI (reference sequence). The CDR3 consists of 11 residues. Trimming took 7 bases from V and 10 from J, leaving 13 bases between them.